A selection of T cell receptor beta chains follows, all from one sample in a study of blood T cell repertoires in COVID-19. Only in-frame clones appear in the TCRdb table, and some are missing; sequencing was by immunoSEQ multiplex PCR. Of 130,000 or so clones in the sample, about 90% are singletons; the top ten hold about 10%. Sequenced input: peripheral blood. The source of these receptors is a man between 60 and 75 years old with active or convalescent COVID-19. Each CDR3 is given with its conserved first and last residue. The order of the fields is clone size, J gene, V gene, D gene, CDR3 DNA, CDR3 protein. A D gene is named only where the DNA matches it firmly. A clone size is listed for some rows: how often the clone was seen (once, few, many), or a class if it is expanded.

abundance: .; j_gene: TRBJ1-4; v_gene: TRBV5-1; d_gene: .; CDR3nt: TGCGCCAGCAGCAACTCAGGGGATCCTAATGAAAAACTGTTTTTT; CDR3aa: CASSNSGDPNEKLFF
abundance: .; j_gene: TRBJ1-2; v_gene: TRBV7-2; d_gene: TRBD1; CDR3nt: TGTGCCAGCAGATTCAGGGGGCGCCTTGGCTACACCTTC; CDR3aa: CASRFRGRLGYTF
abundance: .; j_gene: TRBJ2-3; v_gene: TRBV9; d_gene: TRBD2; CDR3nt: TGTGCCAGCAGCGTAGTGGCGGGGGGGAGCACAGATACGCAGTATTTT; CDR3aa: CASSVVAGGSTDTQYF
abundance: .; j_gene: TRBJ2-7; v_gene: TRBV9; d_gene: .; CDR3nt: TGTGCCAGCAGCGTAGACGGGGGGCGCCCACCTTACCCCTACGAGCAGTACTTC; CDR3aa: CASSVDGGRPPYPYEQYF
abundance: once; j_gene: TRBJ1-5; v_gene: TRBV6-6; d_gene: .; CDR3nt: TGTGCCAGCAGTACGAAGGGCCAGGGGCAGCCCCAGCATTTT; CDR3aa: CASSTKGQGQPQHF
abundance: .; j_gene: TRBJ1-5; v_gene: TRBV11-2; d_gene: .; CDR3nt: TGTGCCAGCAGCCGGGGGTTCAATCAGCCCCAGCATTTT; CDR3aa: CASSRGFNQPQHF
abundance: .; j_gene: TRBJ1-6; v_gene: TRBV5-1; d_gene: TRBD1; CDR3nt: TGCGCCTCCGGTACAGGGGGCAATTCACCCCTCCACTTT; CDR3aa: CASGTGGNSPLHF
abundance: .; j_gene: TRBJ2-7; v_gene: TRBV29-1; d_gene: TRBD1; CDR3nt: TGCAGCGTGCGGACAGGGAGCTCCTACGAGCAGTACTTC; CDR3aa: CSVRTGSSYEQYF
abundance: .; j_gene: TRBJ1-2; v_gene: TRBV6-5; d_gene: TRBD1; CDR3nt: TGTGCCAGCACTCGCTCCGGGACAGGGAATTATGGCTACACCTTC; CDR3aa: CASTRSGTGNYGYTF
abundance: .; j_gene: TRBJ2-7; v_gene: TRBV7-9; d_gene: .; CDR3nt: TGTGCCAGCAGCTTAGTTGCAGGTTCAACCTACGAGCAGTACTTC; CDR3aa: CASSLVAGSTYEQYF
abundance: .; j_gene: TRBJ2-5; v_gene: TRBV28; d_gene: TRBD2; CDR3nt: TGTGCCAGCAGTTCACGGACTAGCGGCCAGAGAGGGGCCCAGTACTTC; CDR3aa: CASSSRTSGQRGAQYF
abundance: .; j_gene: TRBJ2-1; v_gene: TRBV29-1; d_gene: TRBD1; CDR3nt: TGCAGCGTCTTGGGGACAGGGGGGCACAATGAGCAGTTCTTC; CDR3aa: CSVLGTGGHNEQFF
abundance: .; j_gene: TRBJ1-2; v_gene: TRBV2; d_gene: .; CDR3nt: TGTGCCAGCACGCTAAGTCTAGTGATGGGAGATGGCTACACCTTC; CDR3aa: CASTLSLVMGDGYTF
abundance: .; j_gene: TRBJ2-1; v_gene: TRBV28; d_gene: .; CDR3nt: TGTGCCAGCAGTACCTATTCTAGCGCAAGCTCCTACAATGAGCAGTTCTTC; CDR3aa: CASSTYSSASSYNEQFF
abundance: .; j_gene: TRBJ2-1; v_gene: TRBV24-1; d_gene: TRBD1; CDR3nt: TGTGCCACCAGTGATGGAACCGGGACAGGGGGCCCCTGGCCTCTCAATGAGCAGTTCTTC; CDR3aa: CATSDGTGTGGPWPLNEQFF
abundance: .; j_gene: TRBJ2-7; v_gene: TRBV28; d_gene: TRBD2; CDR3nt: TGTGCCAGCGGCCCTGTCTTGGGGGGGATTTACGAGCAGTACTTC; CDR3aa: CASGPVLGGIYEQYF
abundance: .; j_gene: TRBJ2-2; v_gene: TRBV4-1; d_gene: .; CDR3nt: TGCGCCAGCAGCCAAGTAGCCGGGGAGCTGTTTTTT; CDR3aa: CASSQVAGELFF
abundance: .; j_gene: TRBJ1-1; v_gene: TRBV6-5; d_gene: .; CDR3nt: TGTGCCAGCAGTCGGGTGAACACTGAAGCTTTCTTT; CDR3aa: CASSRVNTEAFF
abundance: .; j_gene: TRBJ2-7; v_gene: TRBV14; d_gene: .; CDR3nt: TGTGCCAGCAGCCAAGTAGTATCGGGCGAGCAGTACTTC; CDR3aa: CASSQVVSGEQYF
abundance: .; j_gene: TRBJ2-7; v_gene: TRBV3-1/TRBV3-2; d_gene: TRBD2; CDR3nt: TGTGCCAGCAGCCCGGGACTAGCGGGAGGGCCTAAGGAGCAGTACTTC; CDR3aa: CASSPGLAGGPKEQYF
abundance: .; j_gene: TRBJ1-2; v_gene: TRBV6-2/TRBV6-3; d_gene: TRBD1; CDR3nt: TGTGCCAGCAGTCGGGACCCGCCGGGACAGGAGGTCTATGGCTACACCTTC; CDR3aa: CASSRDPPGQEVYGYTF
abundance: .; j_gene: TRBJ1-4; v_gene: TRBV28; d_gene: .; CDR3nt: TGTGCCAGCAGCTACGGCGGGATGGGTGAAAAACTGTTTTTT; CDR3aa: CASSYGGMGEKLFF
abundance: once; j_gene: TRBJ2-1; v_gene: TRBV12-5; d_gene: .; CDR3nt: TGTGCTAGTGGTCGGGACAAATTTTCCTACAATGAGCAGTTCTTC; CDR3aa: CASGRDKFSYNEQFF
abundance: .; j_gene: TRBJ1-5; v_gene: TRBV19; d_gene: TRBD1; CDR3nt: TGTGCCAGTAGTCAGGACAGGGGCGATCAGCCCCAGCATTTT; CDR3aa: CASSQDRGDQPQHF
abundance: .; j_gene: TRBJ2-5; v_gene: TRBV12-3/TRBV12-4; d_gene: TRBD1; CDR3nt: TGTGCCAGCAGAATCGACAGGGTGGAGACCCAGTACTTC; CDR3aa: CASRIDRVETQYF
abundance: .; j_gene: TRBJ2-2; v_gene: TRBV10-3; d_gene: .; CDR3nt: TGTGCCATCAGTGAGTCTTTGACACTCACGAACACCGGGGAGCTGTTTTTT; CDR3aa: CAISESLTLTNTGELFF
abundance: .; j_gene: TRBJ2-7; v_gene: TRBV10-1; d_gene: TRBD2; CDR3nt: TGCGCCAGCAGTGAACCTAGCGGGGCTCCCTACGAGCAGTACTTC; CDR3aa: CASSEPSGAPYEQYF
abundance: .; j_gene: TRBJ2-5; v_gene: TRBV28; d_gene: TRBD1; CDR3nt: TGTGCCAGCAGTTCAGGACAGGGGCCCCCCCAGTACTTC; CDR3aa: CASSSGQGPPQYF
abundance: .; j_gene: TRBJ2-3; v_gene: TRBV19; d_gene: .; CDR3nt: TGTGCCAGTAGTATACTCCCAGGGGTTGGCACAGATACGCAGTATTTT; CDR3aa: CASSILPGVGTDTQYF